Following are 15 T cell receptor beta chains from one sample sequenced in a study of cytomegalovirus exposure and HLA in healthy donors. The study ran its PCR with 60 Vbeta and 13 Jbeta primers. Measured with immunoSEQ multiplex PCR; TCRdb has only the in-frame clones, and not every one. This sample has 90,000 to 100,000 clones, with approximately 77% found just once. The sequenced sample was PBMCs. The receptor source for this set is a female donor in good health and CMV-seronegative.

This chain uses TRBV19 with TRBJ2-2, with TRBD1 identical over 7 bases. V shed 8 bases, J shed 0 bases, and the junction held 3 bases outside the gene matches. Germline V lookup: CDR1 LNHDA, CDR2 SQIVND (reference sequence). The CDR3 is 14 amino acids. In DNA form, the CDR3 reads TGTGCCAGTTCGGACAGGACGAACACCGGGGAGCTGTTTTTT. This encodes CASSDRTNTGELFF.

The chain joins TRBV11-3 to TRBJ1-3; D possibly corresponds to TRBD1 (5 bases). Germline-derived CDR1 and CDR2 are SGHNT and YENEEA. This CDR3 has 14 residues. Trimming left V 5 bases short and J 3 bases short, with 11 bases between. CDR3 nucleotide sequence: TGTGCCAGCAGCACGGGGGAACGTGGAAACACCATATATTTT. Protein product: CASSTGERGNTIYF.

This clone was seen once. V is TRBV19 and J is TRBJ1-1, with 9 bases fitting TRBD1. There are 15 residues in the CDR3. CDR1 is LNHDA, CDR2 SQIVND, per germline (reference sequence). The junction had 6 bases not matched to a gene; V was cut back by 5 bases and J by 2 bases. The CDR3 region has the DNA TGTGCCAGTAGTCCCTGGGGACAGGGAAACACTGAAGCTTTCTTT. Translated: CASSPWGQGNTEAFF.

V gene TRBV5-1 combines with J gene TRBJ2-7; D may be TRBD2 (7 bases). Deletions cut 4 bases from V and 6 bases from J, with 11 bases between. The CDR3 loop spans 12 amino acids. Per the germline V gene, CDR1 is SGHRS and CDR2 is YFSETQ. This chain's CDR3 is CASSLGGVEQYF. As DNA, the CDR3 is TGCGCCAGCAGCCTAGGGGGGGTCGAGCAGTACTTC.

The chain has TRBV18 and TRBJ2-7, with a tentative D call TRBD2 (6 bases). The ends were cut back, 3 bases at V and 3 bases at J, with 12 bases in the middle. CDR1 is KGHSH, CDR2 LQKENI, per germline. This CDR3 contains 14 residues. The CDR3 nucleotides read TGTGCCAGCTCACCCGGGGGTGGGGTCTACGAGCAGTACTTC. Its translation is CASSPGGGVYEQYF.

The chain has TRBV28 and TRBJ2-5, with D hard to call. CDR1 MDHEN and CDR2 SYDVKM come from the germline V gene. The CDR3 spans 11 residues. V lost 5 bases, J lost 3 bases, and 4 bases lay in between. CDR3 residues: CASSREETQYF. The CDR3, as DNA: TGTGCCAGCAGTCGAGAAGAGACCCAGTACTTC.

This sequence joins TRBV9 and TRBJ1-5, with D perhaps TRBD1 (5 bases). V gave up 3 bases and J gave up 3 bases, with 13 bases separating them. The CDR3 loop spans 15 amino acids. Germline lookup yields CDR1 SGDLS and CDR2 YYNGEE. CDR3 residues: CASSGDSWPNQPQHF. CDR3 coding DNA: TGTGCCAGCAGCGGCGACAGTTGGCCCAATCAGCCCCAGCATTTT.

V gene TRBV14 combines with J gene TRBJ2-2; the D is unclear. The CDR3 is 12 amino acids. CDR1 and CDR2 (germline): SGHDN, FVKESK. V dropped 4 bases and J dropped 7 bases, with 7 bases sitting between them. The CDR3 is CASSLEFGELFF. In DNA, the CDR3 is TGTGCCAGCAGCCTCGAGTTCGGGGAGCTGTTTTTT.

V and J are TRBV29-1 and TRBJ2-7; D gene ambiguous. V was trimmed by 3 bases and J by 3 bases, leaving 15 bases between them. The V gene's germline CDR1 is SQVTM and CDR2 ANQGSEA. This CDR3 has 14 amino acids. The CDR3, as DNA: TGCAGCGTTGAGGGCCAGACCGAAGGCTACGAGCAGTACTTC. Its translation: CSVEGQTEGYEQYF.

The gene calls are TRBV19 and TRBJ1-1; 9 nucleotides match TRBD1. Germline CDR1 LNHDA, CDR2 SQIVND (reference sequence). The J segment lost 4 bases and the V segment lost 7 bases, leaving 7 bases of the junction unmatched. CDR3 length: 14 amino acids. CDR3 coding DNA: TGTGCCAGTAAGACAGGGGGTTATGGCACTGAAGCTTTCTTT. The encoded protein is CASKTGGYGTEAFF.

The J gene is TRBJ2-5, the V gene TRBV28; the D gene is possibly TRBD1 (5 bases). The DNA end lines up better with TRBJ2-7; the J call may be wrong. The CDR3 runs to 18 residues. CDR1 and CDR2 (germline): MDHEN, SYDVKM. The CDR3 nucleotides read TGTGCCAGCAGTTTTTCCCCTTCCTCAGGGAAAGACCTCTACGAGCAGTACTTC. It specifies CASSFSPSSGKDLYEQYF.

The chain recombines TRBV13 with TRBJ2-6; 7 positions match TRBD2. Germline V gives CDR1 PRHDT, CDR2 FYEKMQ (reference sequence). The ends lost 1 base at V and 1 base at J; junction bases unmatched: 7. The CDR3 has 18 residues. CDR3 coding DNA: TGTGCCAGCAGCTTAGAGCGGGGCTACCCTTCTGGGGCCAACGTCCTGACTTTC. It is translated as CASSLERGYPSGANVLTF.

This clone was found a few times. V and J are TRBV7-2 and TRBJ2-7; possible D gene TRBD1, 7 bases. Trimming removed 5 bases from V and 3 bases from J, with 14 bases in between. CDR1 is SGHTA and CDR2 is FQGNSA in the germline V gene. The length of the CDR3 is 14 residues. CDR3 nucleotides: TGTGCCAGCAGCCCCCAGGGGGGAAACTACGAGCAGTACTTC. Translating it yields CASSPQGGNYEQYF.

This chain connects TRBV25-1 to TRBJ2-5; a weak D match, TRBD1 (6 bases). Trimming took 4 bases from V and 4 from J, leaving 19 bases between them. The CDR3 length is 16 residues. The germline CDR1 and CDR2 sequences are MGHDK and SYGVNS. The CDR3, as DNA: TGTGCCAGCAGTGGTCTCACGTGGGGGCAGGGAGAGACCCAGTACTTC. Translation gives CASSGLTWGQGETQYF.

V is TRBV4-1 and J is TRBJ2-1; D unclear. The V gene lost 1 base and the J gene lost 4 bases, with 8 bases spanning the gap. The CDR3 length is 14 residues. CDR1 and CDR2 from the germline V gene are MGHRA and YSYEKL. CDR3 loop: CASSQVATYNEQFF. The CDR3 region has the DNA TGCGCCAGCAGCCAAGTTGCTACTTACAATGAGCAGTTCTTC.